A selection of T cell receptor beta chains follows, all from one sample in a study of OX40 agonist ivuxolimab in advanced cancers. Assay: immunoSEQ multiplex PCR; the TCRdb copy retains only in-frame clones and omits some. The sample consists of fewer than 75,000 clones, around 82% of them appearing once. The sequenced sample was CD4+ or CD8+ T cells sorted from blood, obtained in a trial of the OX40 agonist ivuxolimab. The receptor set was obtained from an adult with an advanced solid tumor such as melanoma, head and neck, liver or kidney cancer. The CDR3 runs from the conserved cysteine through the conserved F or W. Each record gives: V gene, D gene, J gene, clone size, CDR3 protein, CDR3 DNA. A D gene is named only where the DNA matches it firmly. Not every row has a clone size; where given, it reads once, few, many or a size class.

v_call: TRBV5-5; d_call: NA; j_call: TRBJ1-1; clone_size: NA; cdr3_aa: CASSLDRNTEAFF; cdr3_nt: TGTGCCAGCAGCTTGGACAGGAACACTGAAGCTTTCTTT
v_call: TRBV9; d_call: TRBD1; j_call: TRBJ2-3; clone_size: NA; cdr3_aa: CASSDLGDRADTQYF; cdr3_nt: TGTGCCAGCAGCGACTTGGGGGACAGGGCAGATACGCAGTATTTT
v_call: TRBV30; d_call: NA; j_call: TRBJ1-3; clone_size: NA; cdr3_aa: CAWGSDRRNTIYF; cdr3_nt: TGTGCCTGGGGATCGGACAGACGAAACACCATATATTTT
v_call: TRBV5-1; d_call: NA; j_call: TRBJ2-1; clone_size: NA; cdr3_aa: CASMVARGSYNEQFF; cdr3_nt: TGCGCCAGCATGGTAGCGAGGGGCTCCTACAATGAGCAGTTCTTC
v_call: TRBV28; d_call: NA; j_call: TRBJ1-1; clone_size: NA; cdr3_aa: CASSYLSEAFF; cdr3_nt: TGTGCCAGCAGTTACCTTTCTGAAGCTTTCTTT
v_call: TRBV2; d_call: TRBD1; j_call: TRBJ1-1; clone_size: NA; cdr3_aa: CASSDYLDRMNTEAFF; cdr3_nt: TGTGCCAGCAGTGATTACCTGGACAGGATGAACACTGAAGCTTTCTTT
v_call: TRBV14; d_call: TRBD1; j_call: TRBJ1-1; clone_size: few; cdr3_aa: CASSPITGGTEAFF; cdr3_nt: TGTGCCAGCAGCCCGATAACAGGGGGCACTGAAGCTTTCTTT
v_call: TRBV5-6; d_call: TRBD1; j_call: TRBJ2-1; clone_size: NA; cdr3_aa: CASSSQTGEAYNEQFF; cdr3_nt: TGTGCCAGCAGCTCCCAGACAGGGGAGGCCTACAATGAGCAGTTCTTC
v_call: TRBV4-1; d_call: NA; j_call: TRBJ1-4; clone_size: NA; cdr3_aa: CASRATGTFNEKLFF; cdr3_nt: TGCGCCAGCAGGGCTACAGGGACCTTTAATGAAAAACTGTTTTTT
v_call: TRBV2; d_call: TRBD1; j_call: TRBJ1-6; clone_size: few; cdr3_aa: CASMGTGANSPLHF; cdr3_nt: TGTGCCAGCATGGGGACAGGGGCGAATTCACCCCTCCACTTT
v_call: TRBV5-1; d_call: TRBD2; j_call: TRBJ2-5; clone_size: NA; cdr3_aa: CASSSLAGVQETQYF; cdr3_nt: TGCGCCAGCAGTTCACTAGCGGGGGTTCAAGAGACCCAGTACTTC
v_call: TRBV6-6; d_call: NA; j_call: TRBJ2-3; clone_size: NA; cdr3_aa: CASSLRGTTQYF; cdr3_nt: TGTGCCAGCAGTTTACGGGGGACTACGCAGTATTTT
v_call: TRBV5-4; d_call: NA; j_call: TRBJ2-3; clone_size: NA; cdr3_aa: CASSFRITDTQYF; cdr3_nt: TGTGCCAGCAGCTTCAGGATCACAGATACGCAGTATTTT
v_call: TRBV5-1; d_call: NA; j_call: TRBJ1-1; clone_size: NA; cdr3_aa: CASSQGTVNTEAFF; cdr3_nt: TGCGCCAGCAGCCAGGGGACGGTGAACACTGAAGCTTTCTTT
v_call: TRBV6-1; d_call: TRBD1; j_call: TRBJ1-2; clone_size: few; cdr3_aa: CASRNRDRYTF; cdr3_nt: TGTGCCAGCAGGAACCGGGACAGATACACCTTC
v_call: TRBV5-4; d_call: NA; j_call: TRBJ2-3; clone_size: NA; cdr3_aa: CASSSTDTQYF; cdr3_nt: TGTGCCAGCAGCTCCACAGATACGCAGTATTTT
v_call: TRBV15; d_call: NA; j_call: TRBJ2-5; clone_size: few; cdr3_aa: CATSRAYLETQYF; cdr3_nt: TGTGCCACCAGCAGAGCCTACTTGGAGACCCAGTACTTC
v_call: TRBV28; d_call: TRBD2; j_call: TRBJ2-3; clone_size: NA; cdr3_aa: CASSFGTGGGSTDTQYF; cdr3_nt: TGTGCCAGCAGTTTCGGGACGGGAGGGGGGAGCACAGATACGCAGTATTTT
v_call: TRBV10-1; d_call: NA; j_call: TRBJ1-1; clone_size: NA; cdr3_aa: CASTPVAGNTEAFF; cdr3_nt: TGCGCCAGCACCCCCGTGGCAGGGAACACTGAAGCTTTCTTT
v_call: TRBV7-3; d_call: NA; j_call: TRBJ1-1; clone_size: NA; cdr3_aa: CASSSGLNTEAFF; cdr3_nt: TGTGCCAGCAGCTCCGGTCTGAACACTGAAGCTTTCTTT
v_call: TRBV19; d_call: NA; j_call: TRBJ1-4; clone_size: NA; cdr3_aa: CASSIGGLGGEKLFF; cdr3_nt: TGTGCCAGTAGTATTGGAGGGCTCGGGGGAGAAAAACTGTTTTTT
v_call: TRBV28; d_call: TRBD1; j_call: TRBJ1-3; clone_size: NA; cdr3_aa: CASRPTGRGNTIYF; cdr3_nt: TGTGCCAGCAGACCGACAGGGAGAGGAAACACCATATATTTT
v_call: TRBV2; d_call: TRBD1; j_call: TRBJ2-3; clone_size: NA; cdr3_aa: CASGYRGDSTDTQYF; cdr3_nt: TGTGCCAGCGGCTACAGGGGCGACAGCACAGATACGCAGTATTTT
v_call: TRBV6-5; d_call: NA; j_call: TRBJ2-2; clone_size: NA; cdr3_aa: CASRPAQRGTGELFF; cdr3_nt: TGTGCCAGCAGGCCGGCCCAGAGGGGAACCGGGGAGCTGTTTTTT
v_call: TRBV29-1; d_call: NA; j_call: TRBJ2-3; clone_size: few; cdr3_aa: CSGRDWGGTDTQYF; cdr3_nt: TGCAGCGGACGGGACTGGGGGGGCACAGATACGCAGTATTTT
v_call: TRBV5-1; d_call: TRBD1; j_call: TRBJ1-1; clone_size: NA; cdr3_aa: CASSLEGQGRWQNTEAFF; cdr3_nt: TGCGCCAGCAGCTTAGAGGGACAGGGAAGGTGGCAGAACACTGAAGCTTTCTTT
v_call: TRBV30; d_call: NA; j_call: TRBJ2-2; clone_size: NA; cdr3_aa: CAGAMGHRSGELFF; cdr3_nt: TGTGCCGGGGCAATGGGCCACAGGTCCGGGGAGCTGTTTTTT
v_call: TRBV9; d_call: TRBD2; j_call: TRBJ2-1; clone_size: NA; cdr3_aa: CASSPRLASYNEQFF; cdr3_nt: TGTGCCAGCAGCCCCAGACTAGCCTCCTACAATGAGCAGTTCTTC
v_call: TRBV7-9; d_call: NA; j_call: TRBJ1-6; clone_size: NA; cdr3_aa: CASTPSGGNSPLHF; cdr3_nt: TGTGCCAGCACCCCTTCCGGGGGAAATTCACCCCTCCACTTT
v_call: TRBV19; d_call: NA; j_call: TRBJ1-5; clone_size: NA; cdr3_aa: CASSIGPGSDDQPQHF; cdr3_nt: TGTGCCAGTAGTATAGGACCGGGTTCCGATGATCAGCCCCAGCATTTT
v_call: TRBV7-2; d_call: TRBD2; j_call: TRBJ2-3; clone_size: NA; cdr3_aa: CASSAGTSGSPTDTQYF; cdr3_nt: TGTGCCAGCAGCGCTGGGACTAGCGGTAGCCCCACAGATACGCAGTATTTT
v_call: TRBV6-5; d_call: TRBD1; j_call: TRBJ2-2; clone_size: NA; cdr3_aa: CASSKGTGGTGELFF; cdr3_nt: TGTGCCAGCAGCAAAGGGACAGGGGGAACCGGGGAGCTGTTTTTT
v_call: TRBV28; d_call: NA; j_call: TRBJ1-2; clone_size: NA; cdr3_aa: CATYGTSLGYTF; cdr3_nt: TGTGCCACCTACGGGACATCCCTTGGCTACACCTTC
v_call: TRBV9; d_call: TRBD1; j_call: TRBJ2-3; clone_size: NA; cdr3_aa: CASSVWTGDTDTQYF; cdr3_nt: TGTGCCAGCAGCGTATGGACAGGTGACACAGATACGCAGTATTTT
v_call: TRBV5-4; d_call: NA; j_call: TRBJ2-2; clone_size: NA; cdr3_aa: CASSLADQVFGTGELFF; cdr3_nt: TGTGCCAGCAGCTTGGCTGATCAGGTTTTTGGGACCGGGGAGCTGTTTTTT
v_call: TRBV5-4; d_call: NA; j_call: TRBJ2-1; clone_size: NA; cdr3_aa: CASTGTYNEQFF; cdr3_nt: TGTGCCAGCACGGGGACCTACAATGAGCAGTTCTTC
v_call: TRBV5-1; d_call: TRBD2; j_call: TRBJ2-5; clone_size: NA; cdr3_aa: CASKVAGGQETQYF; cdr3_nt: TGCGCCAGCAAGGTAGCGGGGGGACAGGAGACCCAGTACTTC
v_call: TRBV28; d_call: NA; j_call: TRBJ1-1; clone_size: NA; cdr3_aa: CASSLRDTEAFF; cdr3_nt: TGTGCCAGCAGTTTAAGGGACACTGAAGCTTTCTTT
v_call: TRBV5-4; d_call: TRBD1; j_call: TRBJ2-7; clone_size: NA; cdr3_aa: CASRKTGANLEQYF; cdr3_nt: TGTGCCAGTAGGAAGACAGGGGCCAACTTGGAGCAGTACTTC
v_call: TRBV19; d_call: NA; j_call: TRBJ1-5; clone_size: NA; cdr3_aa: CASSIDRGGINNQPQHF; cdr3_nt: TGTGCCAGTAGTATAGATCGAGGGGGGATTAATAATCAGCCCCAGCATTTT
v_call: TRBV5-1; d_call: NA; j_call: TRBJ2-3; clone_size: once; cdr3_aa: CASSLDWDTQYF; cdr3_nt: TGCGCCAGCAGCTTGGATTGGGATACGCAGTATTTT
v_call: TRBV7-8; d_call: TRBD2; j_call: TRBJ2-5; clone_size: once; cdr3_aa: CASSTPAGLDSETQYF; cdr3_nt: TGTGCCAGCAGCACCCCGGCGGGACTAGATAGCGAGACCCAGTACTTC
v_call: TRBV19; d_call: NA; j_call: TRBJ2-7; clone_size: NA; cdr3_aa: CASSGWDGKYEQYF; cdr3_nt: TGTGCCAGTAGTGGGTGGGACGGCAAATACGAGCAGTACTTC